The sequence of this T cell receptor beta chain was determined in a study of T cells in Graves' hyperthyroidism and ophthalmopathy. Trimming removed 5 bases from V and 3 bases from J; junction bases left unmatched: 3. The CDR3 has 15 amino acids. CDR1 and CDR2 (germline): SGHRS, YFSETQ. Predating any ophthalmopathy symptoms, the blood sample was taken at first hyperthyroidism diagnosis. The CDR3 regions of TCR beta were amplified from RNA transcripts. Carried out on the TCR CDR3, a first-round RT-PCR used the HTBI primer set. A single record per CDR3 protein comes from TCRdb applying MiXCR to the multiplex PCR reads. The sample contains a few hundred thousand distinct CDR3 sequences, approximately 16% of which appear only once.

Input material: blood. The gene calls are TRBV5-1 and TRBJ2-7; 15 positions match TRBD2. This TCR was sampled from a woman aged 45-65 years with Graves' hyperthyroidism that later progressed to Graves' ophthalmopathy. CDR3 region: CASRGGLAGGYEQYF. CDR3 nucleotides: TGCGCCAGCAGGGGGGGACTAGCGGGAGGCTACGAGCAGTACTTC. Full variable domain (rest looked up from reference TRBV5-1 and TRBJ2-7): KAGVTQTPRYLIKTRGQQVTLSCSPISGHRSVSWYQQTPGQGLQFLFEYFSETQRNKGNFPGRFSGRQFSNSRSEMNVSTLELGDSALYLCASRGGLAGGYEQYFGPGTRLTVT.